These 17 T cell receptor beta chains share one sample of origin, sequenced in a study of beta chain features in type 1 diabetes. Isolated RNA was reverse transcribed in full, so expressed TCRB transcripts were sequenced. The data were produced by immunoSEQ multiplex PCR, yet TCRdb's version contains in-frame clones alone and is incomplete. The profile shows 200,000 to 300,000 clones, approximately 70% of them singletons. Sequencing input: naive CD4+ T cells from blood. These receptors all stem from a man aged 25-45 years in good health.

This clone has more than one count but fewer than ten. V gene TRBV5-1 combines with J gene TRBJ2-7; D call uncertain. CDR3 length: 11 amino acids. CDR1 is SGHRS and CDR2 is YFSETQ in the germline V gene. V was pared by 4 bases and J by 3 bases, with 5 bases between. The CDR3 sequence is CASSAYYEQYF. Written as DNA, the CDR3 is TGCGCCAGCAGCGCCTACTACGAGCAGTACTTC.

The chain uses TRBV21-1 and TRBJ2-6. TRBV21-1 is assigned pseudogene status. CDR3 length equals 14 residues. CDR3 region: CASSKLRVTNVLTF. The CDR3 DNA sequence: TGTGCCAGCAGCAAATTAAGGGTAACCAACGTCCTGACTTTC.

The J gene is TRBJ1-1, the V gene TRBV27, with 7 bases fitting TRBD1. J lost 0 bases, V lost 0 bases, and 1 base had no gene match. The germline V gene has CDR1 MNHEY and CDR2 SMNVEV (reference sequence). The CDR3 has 15 amino acids. The CDR3 region is CASSLSTGVNTEAFF. The CDR3 DNA reads as TGTGCCAGCAGTTTATCCACAGGGGTGAACACTGAAGCTTTCTTT.

The chain employs TRBV15 and TRBJ1-2; D call uncertain. The CDR3 is 15 amino acids. CDR1 and CDR2 from the germline V gene are LNHNV and YYDKDF (reference sequence). The V end was cut by 1 base, the J end by 0 bases, with 9 bases between. The CDR3 loop reads CATSRGAGANYGYTF. Written as DNA, the CDR3 is TGTGCCACCAGCAGAGGGGCAGGAGCTAACTATGGCTACACCTTC.

This clone has a handful of counts. The chain has TRBV4-3 and TRBJ2-1, with TRBD2 matching over 7 bases. V gave up 0 bases and J gave up 6 bases; unmatched junction bases: 8. The CDR3 consists of 16 residues. Looked up from germline, CDR1 is LGHNA and CDR2 is YSLEER. The CDR3 bases are TGCGCCAGCAGCCAAGATAGGGCTAGCGGAGGCAATGAGCAGTTCTTC. It translates to CASSQDRASGGNEQFF.

This clone was seen a handful of times. The V and J genes are TRBV30 and TRBJ1-5; TRBD1 agrees at 7 bases. Trimming at V came to 5 bases and at J to 6 bases, leaving 7 bases not matched to a gene. Germline CDR1 is GTSNPN and CDR2 is SVGIG (reference sequence). The CDR3 spans 13 residues. The CDR3 DNA follows: TGTGCCTGGTCCGACAGGGTAGGTCAGCCCCAGCATTTT. It encodes CAWSDRVGQPQHF.

CDR3 nucleotides: TGTGCCAGCAGCGCGACTAGACAGGGGGCCCGAGAGACCCAGTACTTC. Its protein product is CASSATRQGARETQYF. The chain joins TRBV9 to TRBJ2-5; 10 positions agree with TRBD1. V dropped 3 bases and J dropped 4; count of bases not matched to a gene: 9. Germline V lookup: CDR1 SGDLS, CDR2 YYNGEE. This CDR3 has 16 residues. The full variable domain, in which reference TRBV9 and TRBJ2-5 provide the parts outside the CDR3, is DSGVTQTPKHLITATGQRVTLRCSPRSGDLSVYWYQQSLDQGLQFLIQYYNGEERAKGNILERFSAQQFPDLHSELNLSSLELGDSALYFCASSATRQGARETQYFGPGTRLLVL.

This clone was detected once. The V gene is TRBV20-1, the J gene TRBJ2-7; TRBD2 matches at 11 bases. Germline assignment: CDR1 DFQATT and CDR2 SNEGSKA (reference sequence). This CDR3 is built from 11 residues. V shed 3 bases and J 11 bases; nucleotides not matched to a gene: 3. The CDR3 is CSASLAGGKYF. Here the CDR3 DNA reads TGCAGTGCTAGTCTAGCGGGAGGCAAGTACTTC.

The chain joins TRBV6-5 to TRBJ2-1, with 7 bases fitting TRBD1. With V trimmed by 6 bases and J by 7 bases, 12 bases remained unmatched. Germline-derived CDR1 and CDR2 are MNHEY and SVGAGI. This CDR3 contains 15 residues. The CDR3 sequence is CASSTTGNGRNEQFF. The DNA of the CDR3 is TGTGCCAGCAGCACGACAGGGAACGGTAGAAATGAGCAGTTCTTC.

This chain uses TRBV13 with TRBJ2-6, with a possible D match to TRBD1 (5 bases). The germline V gene encodes CDR1 PRHDT and CDR2 FYEKMQ (reference sequence). CDR3 length equals 18 residues. Trimming pared 2 bases from V and 0 bases from J, leaving 14 bases between. CDR3: CASSLWQGFLSGANVLTF. The CDR3 DNA reads TGTGCCAGCAGCTTATGGCAGGGATTCCTCTCTGGGGCCAACGTCCTGACTTTC.

The table lists this clone with a few counts. This chain uses TRBV25-1 with TRBJ2-1; tentative D call: TRBD2 (5 bases). The germline V gene has CDR1 MGHDK and CDR2 SYGVNS. The V gene lost 1 base and the J gene lost 10 bases, with 17 bases spanning the gap. This CDR3 region has 15 residues. This chain's CDR3 is CASSESSPYGGEQFF. The CDR3 coding sequence is TGTGCCAGCAGTGAATCATCCCCTTACGGCGGGGAGCAGTTCTTC.

V gene TRBV30 combines with J gene TRBJ2-7, with a possible D match to TRBD1 (6 bases). V dropped 4 bases and J dropped 0 bases, with 13 bases sitting between them. The CDR3 loop spans 14 amino acids. Germline V gene lookup returns CDR1 GTSNPN and CDR2 SVGIG (reference sequence). CDR3 DNA sequence: TGTGCCTGGACACGACAGGTACTCTCCTACGAGCAGTACTTC. Translating it yields CAWTRQVLSYEQYF. Combining the CDR3 with reference TRBV30 and TRBJ2-7 gives the whole variable domain SQTIHQWPATLVQPVGSPLSLECTVEGTSNPNLYWYRQAAGRGLQLLFYSVGIGQISSEVPQNLSASRPQDRQFILSSKKLLLSDSGFYLCAWTRQVLSYEQYFGPGTRLTVT.

Comments on this clone: Its ends do not fully match the called genes, so a read error is possible. The chain uses TRBV28 and TRBJ2-1, with 7 nucleotides matching TRBD2. Germline V gene sequence: CDR1 MDHEN, CDR2 SYDVKM. The CDR3 contains 16 residues. The CDR3 protein is CASILDPAGTYNEQFF. The CDR3 bases are TGTGCCAGCATTTTAGATCCAGCGGGAACGTACAATGAGCAGTTCTTC.

The genes are TRBV20-1 and TRBJ2-1; D uncertain. This CDR3 has 11 residues. With 3 bases removed from V and 7 bases from J, the gap between germline ends came to 7 bases. Germline CDR1 DFQATT, CDR2 SNEGSKA (reference sequence). CDR3 DNA: TGCAGTGCTAGGGGTAAAAATGAGCAGTTCTTC. It codes for CSARGKNEQFF.

In this sample, this clone turned up a few times. This sequence joins TRBV6-5 and TRBJ2-6; possibly TRBD2 for D (6 bases). Germline assignment: CDR1 MNHEY and CDR2 SVGAGI. Trimming pared 0 bases from V and 13 bases from J, leaving 16 bases between. The length of the CDR3 is 15 residues. CDR3 DNA sequence: TGTGCCAGCAGTTACTCGAACCGTTTGGGACTGGTCCTGACTTTC. This encodes CASSYSNRLGLVLTF.

The chain links TRBV30 to TRBJ2-7; no clear D gene. Trimming removed 2 bases from V and 2 bases from J, with 10 bases in between. Germline V gene lookup returns CDR1 GTSNPN and CDR2 SVGIG (reference sequence). The CDR3 has 13 amino acids. The CDR3 bases are TGTGCCTGGAGTACTGGGGTTACCTACGAGCAGTACTTC. Translation gives CAWSTGVTYEQYF.

The chain combines TRBV25-1 with TRBJ2-5, with TRBD2 matching over 8 bases. The CDR3 sequence is 14 residues long. Germline V gene sequence: CDR1 MGHDK, CDR2 SYGVNS. Germline trimming cut 6 bases from V and 4 bases from J; bases unmatched to any gene: 7. CDR3 amino acids: CASRRAGASETQYF. The DNA of the CDR3 is TGTGCCAGCAGGCGAGCGGGGGCCTCAGAGACCCAGTACTTC.